Here is one T cell receptor beta chain with its context. This sample is drawn from a study of blood T cell repertoires in COVID-19. Across the whole study: Collection of acute and convalescent COVID-19 samples took place in the United States, Italy and Spain. T cells, B-cell-depleted T cells, or PBMCs supplied cDNA or gDNA.

This CDR3 is 13 amino acids long. The germline V and J ends were trimmed by 7 bases and 4 bases, with 13 bases remaining between them. How the authors handled the data: Reference gene primer amplification gave nucleated cell count estimates. Method: immunoSEQ multiplex PCR; TCRdb's copy keeps in-frame clones and lacks some. For V, J and clone size, that table is used; D and trimming come from the DNA. The table lists around 200,000 clones, roughly four fifths of them singletons. The chain employs TRBV12-3 or TRBV12-4 and TRBJ1-2; tentative D call: TRBD1 (6 bases). Sequencing used peripheral blood. The receptor was derived from a human donor in a cohort sampled during active COVID-19. The CDR3 coding sequence is TGTGCCAGCATTGAGGGGGGGCTCTATGGCTACACCTTC. Encoded protein: CASIEGGLYGYTF.